This TCR beta chain was captured by sequencing in a study of regulatory T cells in long-lasting Graves disease. Libraries of TCR beta came from iRepertoire HTBI primers plus Arm-PCR of CDR3 regions. TCRdb processed the multiplex PCR reads anew with MiXCR; each CDR3 protein has one entry. The table includes roughly 610,000 distinct CDR3 sequences, roughly 16% detected once. As for time point: newly diagnosed GD, antithyroid drugs for less than 3 months. With RNA extracted from PBMCs as input, the TCR library was made. The CDR3 extends over 14 amino acids. In germline, CDR1 is SGHAT, CDR2 FQNNGV. The V end lost 1 base, the J end lost 8 bases, and 12 bases lay between the germline ends. This clonotype was found many times. These data were also filed under a second study, of T cells in Graves' hyperthyroidism and ophthalmopathy.

The receptor was isolated from a young man with Graves disease. This sample comprised peripheral blood mononuclear cells (PBMCs), obtained at new diagnosis, from a patient treated with antithyroid drugs. The chain couples TRBV11-2 to TRBJ2-1; possible D gene TRBD1, 5 bases. The CDR3, as DNA: TGTGCCAGCAGCTTAGGGCAGGGTATCGATGAGCAGTTCTTC. Its translation is CASSLGQGIDEQFF.